This T cell receptor (beta chain) was documented in a study of OX40 agonist ivuxolimab in advanced cancers. With respect to the entire study: Ivuxolimab, which targeted the costimulatory receptor OX40 (CD134), was an agonistic, fully human IgG2 monoclonal antibody. Intravenous ivuxolimab was administered to patients every 2 weeks at six dose levels: 0.01, 0.1, 0.3, 1.5, 3 and 10 mg/kg. Of the approximately 53 patients in dose escalation, around 20 had hepatocellular carcinoma, some 15 had melanoma, 9 had renal cell carcinoma and 9 had head and neck cancer. In the dose-escalation cohort, nearly 85% of patients were male, and the mean age was roughly 60 years with a range of about 23 to 79. Patients were allowed to have had prior anti-PD-1, anti-PD-L1 or anti-CTLA-4 therapy, and 40% to 45% of the dose-escalation patients had been treated with checkpoint inhibitors. Three dose-escalation patients achieved partial responses, one with hepatocellular carcinoma and two with cutaneous melanoma. Peripheral TCRbeta sequencing aimed to test whether ivuxolimab altered TCR sequence diversity and caused clonal T-cell expansion. The monotherapy dose-escalation portion (N of about 50 patients) of the phase I ivuxolimab trial is reported in the paper. Study-wide conclusions, independent of this receptor: At doses of 0.1 to 3.0 mg/kg, clonal expansion of both CD4+ and CD8+ blood T cells was observed from baseline to week 6. After ivuxolimab, more expanded clones were found on average in CD8+ T cells than in CD4+ T cells. Which antigens the clonally expanded peripheral T cells were specific for was not determined. Partial responders in the 0.1-3.0 mg/kg groups had among the lowest normalized peripheral clonal expansion, especially among CD8+ T cells. Low levels of normalized T-cell clonal expansion were also seen in some patients who did not respond.

Patients with a history of autoimmune disease or receiving systemic immunosuppression were excluded from the trial. In every dose cohort, peripheral blood was drawn for TCR sequencing at baseline, cycle 4 day 1, and cycle 7 day 1. Samples came from an open-label, multicenter, first-in-human phase I dose-escalation trial of ivuxolimab. Adults with locally advanced or metastatic head and neck squamous cell, hepatocellular, melanoma or renal cell carcinoma were enrolled in the trial. Before TCR sequencing, CD4+ and CD8+ T cells were separately sorted from peripheral blood. About this clone itself: Which antigen it targets is not known. No base-level quality is on record; no much larger clone is a single base apart.

To sequence the TCRbeta CDR3 region, genomic DNA was isolated from the sorted cells. The immunoSEQ Assay was used for sequencing of TCRbeta CDR3 regions. TCRdb stores this immuneACCESS table with in-frame sequences only. Part of the clones is absent; in the studies checked, under half of the shortfall reflects unresolved V genes, and no reason is known for the rest. For this sample the table gives 77,000 or so clones, of which 85% to 95% were detected only once. Roughly 11% of the sample belongs to the ten largest clones. V is trimmed back by 1 base and J by 2 bases, and the junction contains 6 bases that no gene match accounts for. CDR3 length: 16 amino acids, cysteine to phenylalanine. Only the CDR3 portion is preserved as DNA: 48 bases, with reading frame beginning at the first base. Per the germline V gene, MGHRA is the CDR1 and YSYEKL is the CDR2.

Source: CD4+ or CD8+ T cells sorted from blood, taken in a trial of the OX40 agonist ivuxolimab. The sequence derives from an adult with an advanced solid tumor such as melanoma, head and neck, liver or kidney cancer. The chain employs TRBV4-1 and TRBJ2-7, with 9 middle bases fitting TRBD2. The CDR3 protein is CASSQGPSGATYEQYF. In nucleotide form, the sequence is TGCGCCAGCAGCCAAGGTCCTAGCGGGGCTACCTACGAGCAGTACTTC.